A single sample gave rise to the 12 T cell receptor beta chains below, sequenced in a study of post-analysis software for immune sequencing data. TCR beta cDNA libraries had unique molecular identifiers. TCRdb reprocessed the PCR reads with MiXCR, giving one entry per CDR3 protein. Here the sample spans roughly 160,000 distinct CDR3 sequences, 35% to 40% being singletons. This specimen was blood, taken after autologous hematopoietic stem cell transplantation. These receptors were taken from a girl between 10 and 17 years old with multiple sclerosis.

This chain connects TRBV29-1 to TRBJ2-3, with TRBD2 matching over 13 bases. The germline gives CDR1 SQVTM, CDR2 ANQGSEA. This CDR3 spans 14 amino acids. V lost 7 bases, J lost 8 bases, and 9 bases stayed unmatched. CDR3 amino acids: CSAPSGTSGTTQYF. For the CDR3, the DNA is TGCAGCGCACCGTCAGGGACTAGCGGGACTACGCAGTATTTT.

This clonotype came up many times. The chain combines TRBV28 with TRBJ2-3; 11 positions agree with TRBD2. The CDR3 length is 13 residues. V trimming: 7 bases; J trimming: 4 bases; junction bases outside the gene matches: 1. Germline V gene data show CDR1 as MDHEN and CDR2 as SYDVKM. The CDR3 is CASIAGGADTQYF. DNA of the CDR3: TGTGCCAGCATAGCGGGAGGGGCAGATACGCAGTATTTT.

This clonotype was seen a handful of times. This chain joins TRBV5-1 and TRBJ2-5, with TRBD1 identical over 10 bases. With V trimmed by 2 bases and J by 5 bases, 3 bases remained unmatched. Germline CDR1 SGHRS, CDR2 YFSETQ. The CDR3 has 14 amino acids. In nucleotides, the CDR3 is TGCGCCAGCAGCTTAGTGGACAGGGGGGAGACCCAGTACTTC. Translated: CASSLVDRGETQYF.

This clonotype was counted ten times or more. The V gene is TRBV2, the J gene TRBJ1-5; D ambiguous. Germline values: CDR1 SNHLY, CDR2 FYNNEI. V shed 3 bases and J shed 6 bases, with 12 bases lying between them. This CDR3 region has 14 residues. CDR3 sequence: CASSESLPTQPQHF. Here the CDR3 DNA reads TGTGCCAGCAGTGAGAGTTTACCTACTCAGCCCCAGCATTTT.

The rearrangement uses TRBV19 and TRBJ2-3, with 8 nucleotides matching TRBD1. The CDR3 length is 13 residues. Germline-derived CDR1 and CDR2 are LNHDA and SQIVND (reference sequence). Trimming removed 9 bases from V and 4 bases from J; junction bases left unmatched: 6. CDR3: CARGDRGPDTQYF. Written as DNA, the CDR3 is TGTGCCAGGGGCGACAGGGGCCCAGATACGCAGTATTTT.

This clonotype was recorded a few times. This sequence joins TRBV5-1 and TRBJ1-5; D gene uncertain. V dropped 3 bases and J dropped 5 bases, with 12 bases sitting between them. CDR3 length equals 14 residues. Germline V gene sequence: CDR1 SGHRS, CDR2 YFSETQ. In DNA, the CDR3 is TGCGCCAGCAGCTCGGGCCTGGCAGATCAGCCCCAGCATTTT. It encodes CASSSGLADQPQHF.

This chain connects TRBV20-1 to TRBJ2-7; TRBD1 might be the D (5 bases). CDR1 is DFQATT, CDR2 SNEGSKA, per germline (reference sequence). There are 12 residues in the CDR3. V was clipped by 6 bases and J by 7 bases, with 16 bases between them. The CDR3 region has the DNA TGCAGTGCCTCGAGACAGTATATGGAGCAGTACTTC. Protein sequence: CSASRQYMEQYF.

The rearrangement joins TRBV25-1 to TRBJ2-5; unclear D gene. Germline-derived CDR1 and CDR2 are MGHDK and SYGVNS. Between the trimmed V and J ends, which lost 5 bases and 0 bases, there was a span of 4 bases. The CDR3 has 12 residues. CDR3 amino acids: CASSSDQETQYF. Written as DNA, the CDR3 is TGTGCCAGCAGTAGCGACCAAGAGACCCAGTACTTC.

This clonotype was detected only a few times. The J gene is TRBJ1-2, the V gene TRBV7-6; perhaps TRBD1 as D (6 bases). V shed 4 bases and J shed 2 bases, with 20 bases lying between them. The V gene's germline CDR1 is SGHVS and CDR2 FNYEAQ. The CDR3 length is 17 residues. The CDR3 protein is CASSWTTGVSLNYGYTF. As DNA, the CDR3 is TGTGCCAGCAGCTGGACGACAGGAGTCTCTTTAAACTATGGCTACACCTTC.

V usage is TRBV5-1 and J usage is TRBJ2-1; TRBD2 is a possible D gene (6 bases). This CDR3 has 15 amino acids. Germline V gene data show CDR1 as SGHRS and CDR2 as YFSETQ. Trimming pared 3 bases from V and 0 bases from J, leaving 10 bases between. The CDR3 protein is CASSSDGSSYNEQFF. The CDR3 DNA reads as TGCGCCAGCAGCTCGGACGGGAGCTCCTACAATGAGCAGTTCTTC.

In its sample, this clonotype was seen many times. The rearrangement joins TRBV7-2 to TRBJ2-7, with 8 bases identical to TRBD1. Per the germline V gene, CDR1 is SGHTA and CDR2 is FQGNSA. The CDR3 loop spans 15 amino acids. V gave up 4 bases and J gave up 2 bases; unmatched junction bases: 7. The CDR3 spells CASSYRDRPPYEQYF. The CDR3 DNA follows: TGTGCCAGCAGCTACCGGGACAGGCCTCCCTACGAGCAGTACTTC.

This chain joins TRBV2 and TRBJ2-5; D may be TRBD1 or TRBD2 (5 bases each). V was clipped by 6 bases and J by 3 bases, with 11 bases between them. The CDR3 is made up of 13 amino acids. CDR1 and CDR2 (germline): SNHLY, FYNNEI. The CDR3 DNA follows: TGTGCCAGCAGAGGGACGGTTGAAGAGACCCAGTACTTC. This translates into CASRGTVEETQYF.